A selection of T cell receptor beta chains follows, all from one sample in a study of spatial heterogeneity in lung cancer. TCRdb processed the 5' RACE reads anew with MiXCR; each CDR3 protein has one entry. This sample has tens of thousands of distinct CDR3 sequences, with around 3.1% found just once. The input for sequencing was normal lung tissue next to the tumor, taken at surgery. These receptors were taken from a male donor with early-stage non-small cell lung cancer. Both conserved end residues are part of each CDR3. D genes are given only for firm matches. Expanded clones are given a class, and other clones once, few, many or no size at all.

j_call v_call d_call clone_size cdr3_nt cdr3_aa
TRBJ2-3 TRBV20-1 TRBD1 many TGCAGTGCCCCCCCTGACAGGGTAACAGATACGCAGTATTTT CSAPPDRVTDTQYF
TRBJ1-6 TRBV20-1 . many TGCAGTGTACCATTAGGGGGTTCACCCCTCCACTTT CSVPLGGSPLHF
TRBJ2-3 TRBV28 . . TGTGCCGTCCAGAGACCGCCCGGAACAGATACGCAGTATTTT CAVQRPPGTDTQYF
TRBJ1-2 TRBV18 TRBD1 many TGTGCCAGCTCACAGACAGGGAAATACTATGGCTACACCTTC CASSQTGKYYGYTF
TRBJ2-3 TRBV11-2 . many TGTGCCAGCAGCGATGATACGCAGTATTTT CASSDDTQYF
TRBJ2-4 TRBV19 . many TGTGCCAGTAGTAAGGAGCGGAACATTCAGTACTTC CASSKERNIQYF
TRBJ2-2 TRBV20-1 . many TGCAGTGCTGGGGCCTCCGCGAACACCGGGGAGCTGTTTTTT CSAGASANTGELFF
TRBJ1-4 TRBV3-1 . many TGTGCCAGCAGCCATCCGGGACATACCACTAAAAGGCAAAAACTGTTTTTT CASSHPGHTTKRQKLFF
TRBJ2-2 TRBV5-1 . many TGCGCCAGCAGCTTGTCTCCTAGCTCCGGGGAGCTGTTTTTT CASSLSPSSGELFF
TRBJ1-4 TRBV6-1 . many TGTGCCAGCAGTGAAATGGCAGTCCGCGAAAAACTGTTTTTT CASSEMAVREKLFF
TRBJ1-6 TRBV30 TRBD1 . TGTGCCTGGAACCGGGACAGGGGGCACTCACCCCTCCACTTT CAWNRDRGHSPLHF
TRBJ2-1 TRBV20-1 TRBD2 many TGCAGTGCTAGTACTAGCGGGAACAATGAGCAGTTCTTC CSASTSGNNEQFF
TRBJ1-4 TRBV3-1 . many TGTGCCAGCAGCCAAGATCACGGCGCCACCAATGAAAAACTGTTTTTT CASSQDHGATNEKLFF
TRBJ2-3 TRBV6-5 . many TGTGCCAGCAGTTATTCGAGGGTGGCAGATACGCAGTATTTT CASSYSRVADTQYF
TRBJ2-3 TRBV5-5 TRBD1 many TGTGCCAGCAGCTACGGGACAGGGGTTGGGAATACGCAGTATTTT CASSYGTGVGNTQYF
TRBJ2-3 TRBV20-1 . many TGCAGTGCCGAGAGACTCCAAGGCACAGATACGCAGTATTTT CSAERLQGTDTQYF
TRBJ1-5 TRBV2 . . TGTGCCAGCGTAAGGGTACCCGAAGGGCAGCCCCAGCATTTT CASVRVPEGQPQHF
TRBJ1-6 TRBV7-2 . many TGTGCCAGCATCTTGGCTGCCGCCAATAATTCACCCCTCCACTTT CASILAAANNSPLHF
TRBJ2-5 TRBV28 . many TGTGCCAGCAGTTCCCGTTGGGCTACAGAGACCCAGTACTTC CASSSRWATETQYF
TRBJ1-2 TRBV20-1 . many TGCAGTGCTAGAGGGATGGAGGGGACCAGCTATGGCTACACCTTC CSARGMEGTSYGYTF
TRBJ2-5 TRBV13 TRBD1 many TGTGCCAGCAGCGTCCGGACAGGGCCGAACCCAGAGACCCAGTACTTC CASSVRTGPNPETQYF
TRBJ1-6 TRBV5-4 . few TGTGCCAGTCAGGGAAACGGAAGCTCCTATAATTCACCCCTCCACTTT CASQGNGSSYNSPLHF
TRBJ2-2 TRBV29-1 . many TGCAGCGTTTCCGGCTCGAACACCGGGGAGCTGTTTTTT CSVSGSNTGELFF
TRBJ2-1 TRBV5-4 TRBD2 few TGTGCCAGCAGCTTTGGGGCTAGCGGGTACAATGAGCAGTTCTTC CASSFGASGYNEQFF
TRBJ1-1 TRBV6-1 . many TGTGCCAGCAGCCTACAGGTTAACACTGAAGCTTTCTTT CASSLQVNTEAFF
TRBJ1-1 TRBV7-2 TRBD1 many TGTGCCAGCAGTTGGACAGGGGGCAGCACTGAAGCTTTCTTT CASSWTGGSTEAFF
TRBJ2-1 TRBV5-6 . many TGTGCCAGCAGCGCTGACAGCCTGGGGTACAATGAGCAGTTCTTC CASSADSLGYNEQFF
TRBJ1-2 TRBV12-3/TRBV12-4 . many TGTGCCAGCAGTTTACGAGGCTATGGCTACACCTTC CASSLRGYGYTF
TRBJ2-1 TRBV3-1 . many TGTGCCAGCAGCCAAGTCGGAACTACGGTGGGGAATGAGCAGTTCTTC CASSQVGTTVGNEQFF
TRBJ1-4 TRBV4-1 . many TGCGCCAGCAGCCGCGGGGATGAAAAACTGTTTTTT CASSRGDEKLFF